The present T cell receptor beta chain was sequenced within a study of T-cell memory formation after mild COVID-19. Germline values: CDR1 SNHLY, CDR2 FYNNEI. The CDR3 totals 12 residues. The V gene end was trimmed by 6 bases and the J gene end by 7 bases; junction bases not matched to a gene: 3. TCRdb ran MiXCR on the 5' RACE reads and lists one entry per CDR3 protein. The sample consists of over 350,000 distinct CDR3 sequences, about 17% of them appearing once. The receptor's source is a man between 18 and 35 years old who had mild COVID-19 (a few samples of this study predate the infection). Cell type and time point are not known. The gene calls are TRBV2 and TRBJ1-2; 9 positions agree with TRBD1. The sequencing input was PBMCs or a T cell subset sorted from them (not recorded which). The CDR3 loop is CASRDRGGGYTF. DNA of the CDR3: TGTGCCAGCAGGGACAGGGGAGGTGGCTACACCTTC.